The entry below describes one T cell receptor beta chain. The data were obtained in a study of blood T cell repertoires in COVID-19. Study summary: Samples came from the United States, Italy and Spain, spanning acute and convalescent COVID-19. T cells, B-cell-depleted T cells, or PBMCs supplied cDNA or gDNA.

The ends lost 3 bases at V and 0 bases at J; junction bases unmatched: 6. The CDR3 runs 18 residues. In germline, CDR1 is KGHSH, CDR2 LQKENI. Sequencing used immunoSEQ multiplex PCR; TCRdb keeps in-frame clones, though not all of them. The data contain some 91,000 clones, about nine tenths of them singletons. The sequence derives from a man in his 60s with acute or convalescent COVID-19. The specimen sequenced was peripheral blood. This chain uses TRBV18 with TRBJ1-6; 9 positions match TRBD1. The CDR3, as DNA: TGTGCCAGCTCACCGAGCGGGACAGGGCCCTCCTATAATTCACCCCTCCACTTT. Amino acid sequence: CASSPSGTGPSYNSPLHF. Variable domain in full (rest from reference TRBV18 and TRBJ1-6): NAGVMQNPRHLVRRRGQEARLRCSPMKGHSHVYWYRQLPEEGLKFMVYLQKENIIDESGMPKERFSAEFPKEGPSILRIQQVVRGDSAAYFCASSPSGTGPSYNSPLHFGNGTRLTVT.